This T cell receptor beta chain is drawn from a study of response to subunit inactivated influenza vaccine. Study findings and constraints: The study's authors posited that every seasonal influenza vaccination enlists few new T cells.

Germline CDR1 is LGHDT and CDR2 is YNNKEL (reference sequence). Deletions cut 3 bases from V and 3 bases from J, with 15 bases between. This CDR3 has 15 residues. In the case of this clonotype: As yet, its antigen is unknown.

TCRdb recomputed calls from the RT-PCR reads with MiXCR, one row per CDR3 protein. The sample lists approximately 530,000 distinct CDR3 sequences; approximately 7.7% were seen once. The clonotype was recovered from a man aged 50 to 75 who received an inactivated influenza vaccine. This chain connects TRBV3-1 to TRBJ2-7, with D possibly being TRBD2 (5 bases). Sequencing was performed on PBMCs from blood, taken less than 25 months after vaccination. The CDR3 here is CASSQPGKSLYEQYF. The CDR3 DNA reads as TGTGCCAGCAGCCAGCCGGGGAAATCTCTCTACGAGCAGTACTTC.